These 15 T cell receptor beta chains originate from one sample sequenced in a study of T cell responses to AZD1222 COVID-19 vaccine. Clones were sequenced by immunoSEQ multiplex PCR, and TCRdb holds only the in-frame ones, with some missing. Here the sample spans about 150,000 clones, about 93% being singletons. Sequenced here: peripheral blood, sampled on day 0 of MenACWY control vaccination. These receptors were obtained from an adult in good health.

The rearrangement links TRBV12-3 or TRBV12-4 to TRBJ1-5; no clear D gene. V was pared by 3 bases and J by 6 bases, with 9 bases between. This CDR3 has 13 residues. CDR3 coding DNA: TGTGCCAGCAGTTTTTCAGGATCTCAGCCCCAGCATTTT. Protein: CASSFSGSQPQHF.

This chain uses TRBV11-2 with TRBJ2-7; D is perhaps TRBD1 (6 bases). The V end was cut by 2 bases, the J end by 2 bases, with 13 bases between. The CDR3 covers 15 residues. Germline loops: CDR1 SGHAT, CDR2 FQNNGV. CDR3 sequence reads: CASSLRSGDTYEQYF. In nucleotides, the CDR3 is TGTGCCAGCAGCTTAAGGTCAGGGGACACCTACGAGCAGTACTTC.

CDR3 amino acids: CASSLPGSYGYTF. The DNA for the CDR3 is TGTGCCAGCAGTTTGCCGGGCTCCTATGGCTACACCTTC. This chain links TRBV12-3 or TRBV12-4 with TRBJ1-2; no definite D call. CDR3 size: 13 residues. Deletions cut 3 bases from V and 4 bases from J, with 9 bases between.

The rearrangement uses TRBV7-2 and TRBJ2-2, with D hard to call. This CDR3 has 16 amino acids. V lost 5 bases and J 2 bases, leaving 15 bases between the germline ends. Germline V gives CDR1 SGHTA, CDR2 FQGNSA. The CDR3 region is CASSPPNGVNTGELFF. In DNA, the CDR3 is TGTGCCAGCAGCCCCCCCAATGGAGTCAACACCGGGGAGCTGTTTTTT.

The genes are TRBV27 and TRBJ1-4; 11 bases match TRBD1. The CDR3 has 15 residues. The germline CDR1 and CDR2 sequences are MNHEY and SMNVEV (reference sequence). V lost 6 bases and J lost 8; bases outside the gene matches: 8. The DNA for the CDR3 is TGTGCCAGCAGCCAAACCGGGACAGGGGGGGAAAAACTGTTTTTT. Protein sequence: CASSQTGTGGEKLFF.

CDR3 sequence: CASTRQGTRNTIYF. CDR3 in DNA: TGTGCCAGTACCCGACAGGGGACGAGAAACACCATATATTTT. The chain carries TRBV19 and TRBJ1-3; TRBD1 aligns across 8 bases. With 7 bases clipped from V and 5 bases from J, the junction kept 7 bases outside the gene matches. The CDR3 has 14 residues. Germline V lookup: CDR1 LNHDA, CDR2 SQIVND (reference sequence).

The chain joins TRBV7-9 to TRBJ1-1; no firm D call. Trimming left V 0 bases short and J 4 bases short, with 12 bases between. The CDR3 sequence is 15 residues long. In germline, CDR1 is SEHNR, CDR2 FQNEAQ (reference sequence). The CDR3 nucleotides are TGTGCCAGCAGCTTAGCGCCCGGCTGGAGCACTGAAGCTTTCTTT. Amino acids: CASSLAPGWSTEAFF.

The CDR3 is CASSQGAQGAGTEAFF. Here the CDR3 DNA reads TGCGCCAGCAGCCAAGGTGCTCAGGGGGCTGGCACTGAAGCTTTCTTT. This rearrangement joins TRBV4-1 to TRBJ1-1; 8 nucleotides match TRBD1. This CDR3 contains 16 residues. Trimming removed 1 base from V and 4 bases from J; junction bases left unmatched: 8. Looked up from germline, CDR1 is MGHRA and CDR2 is YSYEKL.

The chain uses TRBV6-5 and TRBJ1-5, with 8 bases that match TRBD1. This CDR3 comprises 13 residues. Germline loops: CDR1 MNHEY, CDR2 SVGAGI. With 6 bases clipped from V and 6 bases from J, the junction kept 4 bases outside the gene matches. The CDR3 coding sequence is TGTGCCAGCAGGCAGGGGGCAAGTCAGCCCCAGCATTTT. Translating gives CASRQGASQPQHF.

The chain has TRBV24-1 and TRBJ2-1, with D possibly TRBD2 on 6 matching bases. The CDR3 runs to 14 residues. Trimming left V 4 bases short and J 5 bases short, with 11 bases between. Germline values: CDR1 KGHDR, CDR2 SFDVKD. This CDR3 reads CATSDAGQHNEQFF. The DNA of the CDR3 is TGTGCCACCAGTGACGCGGGGCAGCACAATGAGCAGTTCTTC.

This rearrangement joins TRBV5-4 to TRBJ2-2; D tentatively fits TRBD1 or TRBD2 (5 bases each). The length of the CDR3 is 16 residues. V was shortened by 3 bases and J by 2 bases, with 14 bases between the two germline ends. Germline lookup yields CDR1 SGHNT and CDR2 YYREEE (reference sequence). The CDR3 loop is CASSSTRGRNTGELFF. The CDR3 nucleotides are TGTGCCAGCAGCTCAACACGGGGCCGAAACACCGGGGAGCTGTTTTTT.

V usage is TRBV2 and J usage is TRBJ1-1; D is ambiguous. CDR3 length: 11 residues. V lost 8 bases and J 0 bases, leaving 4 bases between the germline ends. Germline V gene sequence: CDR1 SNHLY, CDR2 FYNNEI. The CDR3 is CASLVNTEAFF. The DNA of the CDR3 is TGTGCCAGCCTCGTGAACACTGAAGCTTTCTTT. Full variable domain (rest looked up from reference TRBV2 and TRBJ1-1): EPEVTQTPSHQVTQMGQEVILRCVPISNHLYFYWYRQILGQKVEFLVSFYNNEISEKSEIFDDQFSVERPDGSNFTLKIRSTKLEDSAMYFCASLVNTEAFFGQGTRLTVV.

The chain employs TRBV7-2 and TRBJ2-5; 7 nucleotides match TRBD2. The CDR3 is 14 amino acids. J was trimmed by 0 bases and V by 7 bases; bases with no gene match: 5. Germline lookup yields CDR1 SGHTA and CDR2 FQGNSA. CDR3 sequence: CASTVGGNQETQYF. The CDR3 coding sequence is TGTGCCAGCACCGTCGGGGGGAACCAAGAGACCCAGTACTTC.

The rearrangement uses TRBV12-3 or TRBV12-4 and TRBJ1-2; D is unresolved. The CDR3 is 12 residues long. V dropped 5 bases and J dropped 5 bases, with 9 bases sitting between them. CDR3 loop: CASSPNFYGYTF. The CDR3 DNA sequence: TGTGCCAGCAGTCCAAACTTTTATGGCTACACCTTC.

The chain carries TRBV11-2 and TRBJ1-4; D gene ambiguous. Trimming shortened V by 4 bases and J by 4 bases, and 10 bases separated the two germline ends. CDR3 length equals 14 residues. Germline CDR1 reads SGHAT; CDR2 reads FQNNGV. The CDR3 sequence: CASSSWGFNEKLFF. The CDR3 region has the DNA TGTGCCAGCAGCTCCTGGGGATTTAATGAAAAACTGTTTTTT.